This T cell receptor (beta chain) was captured by sequencing in a study of CD8+ T cells in alopecia areata. The germline V gene encodes CDR1 SGDLS and CDR2 YYNGEE. The length of the CDR3 is 17 residues. Punch biopsies of lesional scalp, plus peripheral blood, were taken from alopecia areata patients. Sorted populations comprised CD4+ and CD8+ T cells obtained from PBMCs. RNA, once extracted, was reverse transcribed into cDNA for use as the sequencing template. Data came from immunoSEQ multiplex PCR; TCRdb stores just in-frame clones and leaves some out. The repertoire holds over 85,000 clones, with less than 50% as singletons. As concerns this clone: The junction and the germline gene differ at one end; a read error may be behind it.

The sequenced sample was CD4+ T cells sorted from blood. V gene TRBV9 combines with J gene TRBJ1-4; D is perhaps TRBD1 (6 bases). This TCR derives from a human donor with alopecia areata. The CDR3 protein is CASSARSMGAASERLFF. CDR3 DNA: TGTGCCAGCAGCGCCCGATCCATGGGGGCCGCAAGTGAAAGACTGTTTTTT.